This T cell receptor beta chain was identified during a study of blood T cells in healthy people across ages. Together with a sample-barcoded 5' primer, a J-beta primer mix was included in a second PCR lasting roughly 6 to 12 cycles. One entry per CDR3 protein results from TCRdb running MiXCR on the 5' RACE reads. In the table there are around 1.5 million distinct CDR3 sequences, about 31% of which are singletons. As to this clonotype: The antigen remains undetermined.

Study observations and caveats: Long-lived donors carried more naive CD4+ cells and greater diversity than aged donors.

V lost 5 bases, J lost 2 bases, and 16 bases lay in between. CDR1 SGHAT and CDR2 FQDESV come from the germline V gene (reference sequence). The CDR3 sequence is 15 residues long. No fewer than 7 million PBMCs went into each sample. The receptor was derived from a woman in her 30s in good health. The source material was blood. This chain joins TRBV11-1 and TRBJ2-7, with a weak D call TRBD2 (6 bases). The CDR3 region is CASSPRGGRAYEQYF. The CDR3 coding sequence is TGTGCCAGCAGCCCTAGGGGAGGCCGAGCCTACGAGCAGTACTTC.